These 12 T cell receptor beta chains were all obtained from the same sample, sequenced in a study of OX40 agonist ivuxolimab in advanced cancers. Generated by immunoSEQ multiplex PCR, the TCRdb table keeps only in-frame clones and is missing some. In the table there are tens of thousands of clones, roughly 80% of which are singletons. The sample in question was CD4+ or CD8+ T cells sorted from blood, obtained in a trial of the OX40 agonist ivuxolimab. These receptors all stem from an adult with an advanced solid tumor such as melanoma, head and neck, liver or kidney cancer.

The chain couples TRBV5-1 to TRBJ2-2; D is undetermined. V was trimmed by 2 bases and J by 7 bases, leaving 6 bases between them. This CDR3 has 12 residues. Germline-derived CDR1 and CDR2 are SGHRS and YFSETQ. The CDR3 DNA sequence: TGCGCCAGCAGCTTTAATGACGGGGAGCTGTTTTTT. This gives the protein CASSFNDGELFF.

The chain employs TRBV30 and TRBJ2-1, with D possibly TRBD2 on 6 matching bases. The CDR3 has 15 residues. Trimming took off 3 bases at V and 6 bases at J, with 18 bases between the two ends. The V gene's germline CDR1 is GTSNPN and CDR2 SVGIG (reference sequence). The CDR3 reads CAWSAPLALGNEQFF. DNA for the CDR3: TGTGCCTGGAGCGCGCCTCTAGCGTTAGGCAATGAGCAGTTCTTC.

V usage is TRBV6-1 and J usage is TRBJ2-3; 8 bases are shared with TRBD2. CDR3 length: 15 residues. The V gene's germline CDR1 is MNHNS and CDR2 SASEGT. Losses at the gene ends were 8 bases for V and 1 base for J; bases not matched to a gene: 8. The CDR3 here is CASAIAGSRTDTQYF. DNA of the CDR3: TGTGCCAGCGCCATAGCGGGGAGCCGCACAGATACGCAGTATTTT.

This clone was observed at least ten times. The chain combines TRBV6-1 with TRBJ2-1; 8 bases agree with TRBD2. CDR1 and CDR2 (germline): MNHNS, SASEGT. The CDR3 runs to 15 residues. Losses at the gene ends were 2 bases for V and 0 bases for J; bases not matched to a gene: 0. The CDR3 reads CASSELAGSYNEQFF. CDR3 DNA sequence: TGTGCCAGCAGTGAACTAGCGGGCTCCTACAATGAGCAGTTCTTC.

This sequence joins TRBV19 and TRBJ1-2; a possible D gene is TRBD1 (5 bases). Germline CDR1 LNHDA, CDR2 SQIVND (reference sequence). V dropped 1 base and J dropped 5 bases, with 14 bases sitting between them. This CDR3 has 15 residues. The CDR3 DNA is TGTGCCAGTAGTATAGCCGAAAGGGGCGGATATGGCTACACCTTC. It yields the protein CASSIAERGGYGYTF.

The CDR3 protein is CASSPGGTAYGYTF. The CDR3 nucleotides are TGTGCCAGCAGCCCTGGTGGGACAGCCTATGGCTACACCTTC. The chain uses TRBV4-2 and TRBJ1-2, with TRBD1 matching 7 bases. Germline V gene lookup returns CDR1 LGHNA and CDR2 YNFKEQ. The V and J ends lost 4 bases and 4 bases, in that order; junction bases with no gene match: 6. CDR3 length: 14 residues.

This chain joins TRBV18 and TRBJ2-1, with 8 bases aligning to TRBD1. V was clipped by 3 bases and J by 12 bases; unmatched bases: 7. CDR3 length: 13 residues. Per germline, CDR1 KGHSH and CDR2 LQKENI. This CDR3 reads CASSPSTGVGQFF. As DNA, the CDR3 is TGTGCCAGCTCACCGTCGACAGGGGTGGGGCAGTTCTTC.

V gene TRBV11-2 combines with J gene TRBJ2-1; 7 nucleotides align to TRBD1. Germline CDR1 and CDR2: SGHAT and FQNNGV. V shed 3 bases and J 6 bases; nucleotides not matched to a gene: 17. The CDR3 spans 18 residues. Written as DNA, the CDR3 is TGTGCCAGCAGCTTGTTTCCCCCGGGGCAGGGGGTGGCCAATGAGCAGTTCTTC. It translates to CASSLFPPGQGVANEQFF.

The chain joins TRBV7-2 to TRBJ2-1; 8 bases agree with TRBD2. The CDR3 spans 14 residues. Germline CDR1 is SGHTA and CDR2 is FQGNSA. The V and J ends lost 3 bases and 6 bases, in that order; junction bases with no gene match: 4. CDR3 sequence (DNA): TGTGCCAGCAGCTTTGGACTAGCCGGCAATGAGCAGTTCTTC. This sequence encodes CASSFGLAGNEQFF.

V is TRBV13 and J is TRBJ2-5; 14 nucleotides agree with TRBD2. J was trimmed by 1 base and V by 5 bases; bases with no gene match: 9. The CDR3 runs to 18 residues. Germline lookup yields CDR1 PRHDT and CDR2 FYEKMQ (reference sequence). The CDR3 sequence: CASSARLAGGPPQETQYF. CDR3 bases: TGTGCCAGCAGCGCCCGACTAGCGGGGGGGCCTCCCCAAGAGACCCAGTACTTC. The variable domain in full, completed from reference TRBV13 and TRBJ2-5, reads AAGVIQSPRHLIKEKRETATLKCYPIPRHDTVYWYQQGPGQDPQFLISFYEKMQSDKGSIPDRFSAQQFSDYHSELNMSSLELGDSALYFCASSARLAGGPPQETQYFGPGTRLLVL.

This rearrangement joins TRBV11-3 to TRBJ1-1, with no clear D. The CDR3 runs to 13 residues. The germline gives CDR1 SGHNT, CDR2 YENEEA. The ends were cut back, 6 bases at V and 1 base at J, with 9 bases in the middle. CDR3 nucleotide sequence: TGTGCCAGCAGGATGGACGGGAACACTGAAGCTTTCTTT. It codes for CASRMDGNTEAFF.

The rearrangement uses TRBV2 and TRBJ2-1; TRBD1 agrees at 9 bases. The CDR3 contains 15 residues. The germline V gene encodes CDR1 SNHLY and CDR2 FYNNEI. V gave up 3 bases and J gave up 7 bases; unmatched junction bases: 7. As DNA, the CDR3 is TGTGCCAGCAGTGACGGGACAGGGAAAGGTAATGAGCAGTTCTTC. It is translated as CASSDGTGKGNEQFF.